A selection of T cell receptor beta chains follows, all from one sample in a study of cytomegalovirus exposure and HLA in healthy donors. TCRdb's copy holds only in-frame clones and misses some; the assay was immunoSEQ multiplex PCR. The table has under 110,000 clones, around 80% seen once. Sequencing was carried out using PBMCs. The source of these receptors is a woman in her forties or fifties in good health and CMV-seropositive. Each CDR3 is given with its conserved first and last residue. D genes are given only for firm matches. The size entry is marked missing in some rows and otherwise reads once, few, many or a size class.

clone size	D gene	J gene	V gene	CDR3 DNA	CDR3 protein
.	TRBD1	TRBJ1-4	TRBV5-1	TGCGCCAGCAGCTTACAGGGGGCTGGGGAAAAACTGTTTTTT	CASSLQGAGEKLFF
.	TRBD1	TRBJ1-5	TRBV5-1	TGCGCCAGCAGCCCGGGACAGGGGGGTCAGCCCCAGCATTTT	CASSPGQGGQPQHF
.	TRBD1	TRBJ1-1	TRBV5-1	TGCGCCAGCGGAGACAGGGCCGGCACTGAAGCTTTCTTT	CASGDRAGTEAFF
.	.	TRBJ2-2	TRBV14	TGTGCCAGCAGCCTCCGGACGGGGAAGGCCGGGGAGCTGTTTTTT	CASSLRTGKAGELFF
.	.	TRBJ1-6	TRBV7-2	TGTGCCAGCAGCCACGGGGAGGGGGGGGTCGTGCACTTT	CASSHGEGGVVHF
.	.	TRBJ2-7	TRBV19	TGTGCCAGTAGTATATCTCTGGCGGGCTACGGGGAGCAGTACTTC	CASSISLAGYGEQYF
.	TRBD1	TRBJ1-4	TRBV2	TGTGCCAGGGGAGACAGGGGGCGCGAAAAACTGTTTTTT	CARGDRGREKLFF
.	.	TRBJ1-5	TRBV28	TGTGCCAGCAGTTCCGGTCAGGGCGTCTTTGGCAATCAGCCCCAGCATTTT	CASSSGQGVFGNQPQHF
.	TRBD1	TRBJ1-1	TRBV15	TGTGCCACCAGCAGCCTCCTGACAGGGGACACTGAAGCTTTCTTT	CATSSLLTGDTEAFF
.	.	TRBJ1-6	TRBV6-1	TGTGCCAGCAGTGAAGTATCGTACAATAATTCACCCCTCCACTTT	CASSEVSYNNSPLHF
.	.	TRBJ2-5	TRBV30	TGTGCCTGGAGTGCCCGGGAGACCCAGTACTTC	CAWSARETQYF
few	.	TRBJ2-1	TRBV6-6	TGTGCCAGCACCTCGCCTAGCCACCGTATCGATGAGCAGTTCTTC	CASTSPSHRIDEQFF
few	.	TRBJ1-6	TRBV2	TGTGCCAGCAGGAGCTCCTATAATTCACCCCTCCACTTT	CASRSSYNSPLHF
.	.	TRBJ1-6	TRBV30	TGTGCCTGCCCTGGGAGCAATAATTCACCCCTCCACTTT	CACPGSNNSPLHF
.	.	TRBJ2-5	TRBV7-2	TGTGCCAGCAGCTTAGCGGGGGGACACCAAGAGACCCAGTACTTC	CASSLAGGHQETQYF
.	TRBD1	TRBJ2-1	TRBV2	TGTGCCAGCAGTCCCGGACAGGGGGCCTACAATGAGCAGTTCTTC	CASSPGQGAYNEQFF
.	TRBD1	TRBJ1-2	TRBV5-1	TGCGCCAGCAGCGATCGGGACAGGGGTTACTATGGCTACACCTTC	CASSDRDRGYYGYTF
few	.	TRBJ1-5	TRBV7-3	TGTGCCAGCAGCTTAATAGGGGGGGGACAGCCCCAGCATTTT	CASSLIGGGQPQHF
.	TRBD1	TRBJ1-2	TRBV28	TGTGCCAGCACCCTGATGAGGGACAGCCCAAACTATGGCCACACCTTC	CASTLMRDSPNYGHTF
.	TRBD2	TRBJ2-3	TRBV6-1	TGTGCCAGCACTCGGGGGGACCCCTCGGGAACGCAGTATTTT	CASTRGDPSGTQYF
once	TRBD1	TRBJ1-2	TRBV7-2	TGTGCCAGCAGCTCCTGGGACAGGGAAAACTATGGCTACACCTTC	CASSSWDRENYGYTF
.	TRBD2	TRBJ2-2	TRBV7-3	TGTGCCAGCAGGCCCGGGACTAGCGGGGGAGCGAACACCGGGGAGCTGTTTTTT	CASRPGTSGGANTGELFF
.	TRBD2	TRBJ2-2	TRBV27	TGTGCCGCGGGGGAGATGCGGGAGCTGTTTTTT	CAAGEMRELFF
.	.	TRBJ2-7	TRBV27	TGTGCCAGCAGTAGTTTGCCAACTACGGAGGGGCCGCTCTCCTACGAGCAGTACTTC	CASSSLPTTEGPLSYEQYF
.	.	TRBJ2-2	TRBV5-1	TGCGCCAGCAGCCGGGACACCACGAACACCGGGGAGCTGTTTTTT	CASSRDTTNTGELFF
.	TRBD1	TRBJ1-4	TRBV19	TGTGCCAGTAGTATAGTCACGGGACAGGGGCCTGAAAAACTGTTTTTT	CASSIVTGQGPEKLFF
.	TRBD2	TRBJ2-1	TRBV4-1	TGCGCCAGCAGCCAAGGCCAACTCTCCCAGCGGGGGGCGGGGAATGAGCAGTTCTTC	CASSQGQLSQRGAGNEQFF
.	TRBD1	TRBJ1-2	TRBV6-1	TGTGCCAGCAGTGGCGGGTGGACAGGGCACTATGGCTACACCTTC	CASSGGWTGHYGYTF
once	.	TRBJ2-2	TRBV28	TGTGCCAGCAGTTTTGGGGGGACCGGGGAGCTGTTTTTT	CASSFGGTGELFF